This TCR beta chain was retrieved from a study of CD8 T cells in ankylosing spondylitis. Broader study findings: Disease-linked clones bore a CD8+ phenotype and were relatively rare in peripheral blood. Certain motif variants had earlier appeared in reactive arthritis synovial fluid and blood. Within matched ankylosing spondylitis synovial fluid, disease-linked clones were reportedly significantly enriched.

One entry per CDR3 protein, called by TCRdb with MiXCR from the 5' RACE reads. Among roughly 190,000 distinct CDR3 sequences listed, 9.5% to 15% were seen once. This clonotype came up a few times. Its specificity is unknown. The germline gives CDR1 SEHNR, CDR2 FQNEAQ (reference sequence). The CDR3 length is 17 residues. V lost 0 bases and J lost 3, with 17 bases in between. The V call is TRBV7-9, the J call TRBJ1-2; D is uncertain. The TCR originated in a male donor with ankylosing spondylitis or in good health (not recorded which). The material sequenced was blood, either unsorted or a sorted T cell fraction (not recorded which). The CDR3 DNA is TGTGCCAGCAGCTTAGCCCCCACGAGCGCCCCGGACTATGGCTACACCTTC. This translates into CASSLAPTSAPDYGYTF.